This TCR beta chain emerged from a study of early T cells in non-severe SARS-CoV-2 infection. Overall study context: The authors sequenced bulk RNA from unsorted whole blood, leaving chains unpaired.

Study-level results: Sequences matched to VDJdb favored anti-spike CD8 responses, while private and CD4 specificities were missed.

In this sample, this clonotype turned up a few times. Its antigen remains unidentified. V was trimmed by 1 base and J by 3 bases, leaving 17 bases between them. Germline V gene sequence: CDR1 LNHDA, CDR2 SQIVND (reference sequence). The CDR3 is 17 residues long. Unique molecular identifiers (one per individual cDNA molecule) were attached. TCRdb reprocessed the 5' RACE reads with MiXCR, giving one entry per CDR3 protein. The table has tens of thousands of distinct CDR3 sequences, 7.7% seen once. The sequencing input was whole blood. The genes are TRBV19 and TRBJ2-3; perhaps TRBD2 as D (6 bases). The sequence came from an adult who was a healthcare worker with PCR-confirmed SARS-CoV-2 infection or an uninfected control (not recorded which). CDR3 nucleotide sequence: TGTGCCAGTAGTATAGCCCCCCCCGGGAGAGGGACAGATACGCAGTATTTT. It specifies CASSIAPPGRGTDTQYF.